Included here is one T cell receptor (beta chain) sequence, with context. What it binds is unknown. This sample was taken from a study of cytomegalovirus exposure and HLA in healthy donors. Overall study results and limits: A list of approximately 160 TCR beta chains associated with cytomegalovirus was given. In vitro assays verified that three CMV-associated chains recognized CMV antigens specifically. An Asian-associated ancestry cluster reportedly showed fewer N-insertions than the approximately 620-donor mean in a later analysis.

Researchers ran the PCR with 60 Vbeta and 13 Jbeta primers. Libraries were prepared by immunoSEQ multiplex PCR; TCRdb keeps only in-frame clonotypes and omits some of them. The sample shows roughly 200,000 clones, roughly 74% of them seen only once. There were likely unrecorded immune exposures, though donors were nominally healthy when sampled. Sequencing was carried out using PBMCs. The receptor's source is a female donor in good health and CMV-seronegative.

The CDR3 DNA reads TGTGCCAGCAGTTATTTTTCCGGAGCTGGCGAGCAGTACTTC. Its protein product is CASSYFSGAGEQYF. The chain recombines TRBV28 with TRBJ2-7; D is unresolved. Deletions cut 4 bases from V and 6 bases from J, with 16 bases between. Germline V gives CDR1 MDHEN, CDR2 SYDVKM. CDR3 length: 14 residues. Looking up the rest from reference TRBV28 and TRBJ2-7 gives the full variable domain: DVKVTQSSRYLVKRTGEKVFLECVQDMDHENMFWYRQDPGLGLRLIYFSYDVKMKEKGDIPEGYSVSREKKERFSLILESASTNQTSMYLCASSYFSGAGEQYFGPGTRLTVT.